This T cell receptor beta chain was captured in a study of blood T cells in healthy people across ages. Findings of the study overall: Donors of long life had a larger count of naive CD4+ cells and greater diversity than aged donors. Investigators viewed diversity estimates from one million T cells as underestimates, the study reported. Per-million-T-cell TCR beta diversity fell roughly linearly with age.

With respect to this clonotype: The antigen remains undetermined.

PCR was performed a second time for about 7 to 11 cycles using a sample-barcoded 5' primer and a J-beta primer mix. Using its own MiXCR run on the 5' RACE reads, TCRdb lists one record per CDR3 protein. The sample has 350,000 to 450,000 distinct CDR3 sequences, about 55% seen once. The germline V gene encodes CDR1 DFQATT and CDR2 SNEGSKA (reference sequence). V shed 0 bases, J shed 11 bases, and the junction held 11 bases outside the gene matches. This CDR3 has 14 amino acids. Sample: blood. The clonotype was recovered from a man aged 55 to 70 in good health. The rearrangement links TRBV20-1 to TRBJ2-5; 8 bases line up with TRBD1. CDR3 protein: CSARDRDRIDQQYF. The CDR3 bases are TGCAGTGCTAGAGACCGGGACAGGATAGACCAGCAGTACTTC.